This entry is about one T cell receptor (beta chain). Its specificity is not known. An end of the junction differs from the germline gene, which may be a read error. Scientists amplified the TCR beta CDR3 regions from RNA transcripts. An initial RT-PCR round employing HTBI primers preceded a second-round multiplex PCR. TCRdb re-derived calls from the multiplex PCR reads in MiXCR, one entry per CDR3 protein. The sample shows about 240,000 distinct CDR3 sequences, 45% of them seen only once. The data were taken from a study of Graves' ophthalmopathy and Graves' hyperthyroidism. Donors with ophthalmopathy: moderate-to-severe activity, CAS ≥3, NOSPECS ≥4, duration under 3 months. Diagnosis used clinical symptoms, serum thyroxine, TRAb, thyroid ultrasound and orbital computed tomography. General study results and limits: For separating ophthalmopathy from stable hyperthyroidism, a 13-signature model gave roughly 90% sensitivity and roughly 83% specificity. Blood shared most expanded thyroid clonotypes above 0.001 frequency.

This CDR3 region has 16 residues. Germline lookup yields CDR1 LNHNV and CDR2 YYDKDF (reference sequence). The chain combines TRBV15 with TRBJ1-4; D is perhaps TRBD1 (6 bases). Sequences were obtained from peripheral blood. The TCR comes from an adult man with Graves' ophthalmopathy. CDR3 coding DNA: TGTGCCACCAACAGAGTTGCCGGGATCGGGGGCGAAAAACTGTTTTTT. This codes for CATNRVAGIGGEKLFF.